Included here is one T cell receptor beta chain sequence, with context. Antigen unknown. CDR1 is MNHEY, CDR2 SVGAGI, per germline. The CDR3 sequence is 13 residues long. The junction had 4 bases not matched to a gene; V was cut back by 2 bases and J by 6 bases. The PCR employed 60 Vbeta primers together with 13 Jbeta primers. The assay was immunoSEQ multiplex PCR, and TCRdb's table has in-frame clones only and misses some. Of tens of thousands of clones listed, 67% were seen once; the top ten hold approximately 2.3%. These data belong to a study of cytomegalovirus exposure and HLA in healthy donors. Study-wide points: V- and J-gene trimming of TCR beta was linked (in a later analysis) to a missense DCLRE1C variant. Owing to their indistinguishability, certain V segments, notably TRBV6-2 and TRBV6-3, were excluded.

This chain connects TRBV6-5 to TRBJ2-7, with 7 nucleotides matching TRBD1. Sequenced: PBMCs. This TCR derives from a man younger than 40 in good health and CMV-seronegative. The CDR3 region has the DNA TGTGCCAGCAGTTACGGCGCAGGGGGCGAGCAGTACTTC. Encoded protein: CASSYGAGGEQYF.